This is a list of T cell receptor beta chains from one sample in a study of early T cells in non-severe SARS-CoV-2 infection. TCRdb used MiXCR to reprocess the 5' RACE reads, holding one entry per CDR3 protein. This sample yields more than 70,000 distinct CDR3 sequences, of which approximately 13% are seen a single time; less than 8.5% belongs to the top ten. The sequenced sample consisted of whole blood. These receptors were taken from an adult who was a healthcare worker with PCR-confirmed SARS-CoV-2 infection or an uninfected control (not recorded which). CDR3s include the opening cysteine and the closing phenylalanine or tryptophan. A D gene is named only where the DNA matches it firmly. A clone size is listed for some rows: how often the clone was seen (once, few, many), or a class if it is expanded.

J gene	D gene	clone size	V gene	CDR3 protein	CDR3 DNA
TRBJ2-4	NA	NA	TRBV20-1	CSARDRRWNIQYF	TGCAGTGCTAGAGATCGCAGATGGAACATTCAGTACTTC
TRBJ2-7	NA	few	TRBV2	CASFRPGTNYEQYF	TGTGCCAGCTTCCGCCCAGGGACAAACTACGAGCAGTACTTC
TRBJ2-2	TRBD2	few	TRBV12-3/TRBV12-4	CASSLGRLAGEFTGELFF	TGTGCCAGCAGTTTAGGGCGACTAGCGGGAGAATTCACCGGGGAGCTGTTTTTT
TRBJ2-3	TRBD1	NA	TRBV29-1	CSVKDRGRSSTDTQYF	TGCAGCGTCAAGGACAGGGGGAGATCTAGCACAGATACGCAGTATTTT
TRBJ2-5	TRBD1	NA	TRBV6-5	CASSYRGQGAQETQYF	TGTGCCAGCAGTTACCGCGGACAGGGGGCCCAAGAGACCCAGTACTTC
TRBJ2-1	NA	NA	TRBV24-1	CATSRGGAGEQFF	TGTGCCACCAGCCGAGGGGGGGCTGGTGAGCAGTTCTTC
TRBJ2-3	NA	NA	TRBV11-3	CASSKEAGGPDTQYF	TGTGCCAGCAGCAAAGAGGCCGGGGGACCAGATACGCAGTATTTT
TRBJ2-3	NA	many	TRBV7-8	CASSPRRRTSTDTQYF	TGTGCCAGCAGCCCAAGACGCAGGACTAGCACAGATACGCAGTATTTT
TRBJ1-1	NA	large	TRBV6-5	CASSYSSPGPTEAFF	TGTGCCAGCAGTTACTCGAGTCCAGGCCCCACTGAAGCTTTCTTT
TRBJ2-1	TRBD2	few	TRBV5-4	CASSSFTSGIPAEQFF	TGTGCCAGCAGTTCGTTTACTAGCGGGATACCCGCTGAGCAGTTCTTC
TRBJ2-7	NA	NA	TRBV6-5	CASSYDGEQYF	TGTGCCAGCAGTTACGATGGGGAGCAGTACTTC
TRBJ2-2	NA	many	TRBV21-1	CASSGPSNTGELFF	TGTGCCAGCAGCGGGCCCTCGAACACCGGGGAGCTGTTTTTT
TRBJ2-3	TRBD2	few	TRBV24-1	CATHHGLAVTDTQYF	TGTGCCACACATCATGGACTAGCGGTTACAGATACGCAGTATTTT
TRBJ2-1	NA	few	TRBV6-6	CASSPVREKDEQFF	TGTGCCAGCAGTCCCGTGCGGGAAAAAGATGAGCAGTTCTTC
TRBJ2-5	TRBD2	many	TRBV11-2	CASRLGLAGGMAWGETQYF	TGTGCCAGCAGACTTGGACTAGCGGGAGGGATGGCTTGGGGAGAGACCCAGTACTTC
TRBJ2-7	NA	few	TRBV18	CASSPPSDSRGRRQYF	TGTGCCAGCTCACCACCTAGTGACAGCCGGGGAAGGCGGCAGTACTTC
TRBJ2-7	TRBD2	NA	TRBV6-2/TRBV6-3	CASSYRDYYEQYF	TGTGCCAGCAGTTACCGGGACTACTACGAGCAGTACTTC
TRBJ2-5	NA	medium-sized	TRBV6-5	CASSYSDGETQYF	TGTGCCAGCAGTTACTCAGACGGGGAGACCCAGTACTTC
TRBJ1-4	NA	NA	TRBV29-1	CSVEDPSVRRTNEKLFF	TGCAGCGTTGAAGATCCTTCAGTCCGTCGTACTAATGAAAAACTGTTTTTT
TRBJ1-2	TRBD1	few	TRBV11-2	CASSLGVGQGAGYTF	TGTGCCAGCAGCTTAGGTGTGGGACAGGGGGCTGGCTACACCTTC
TRBJ2-7	NA	NA	TRBV6-5	CASSYSSIPATFYEQYF	TGTGCCAGCAGTTACTCGAGTATACCTGCCACCTTCTACGAGCAGTACTTC
TRBJ1-6	TRBD1	NA	TRBV3-1	CASSQEGQPNSPLHF	TGTGCCAGCAGCCAAGAGGGACAGCCTAATTCACCCCTCCACTTT
TRBJ2-1	NA	NA	TRBV11-1	CASSLVYLAEQFF	TGTGCCAGCAGCTTAGTTTACTTGGCTGAGCAGTTCTTC
TRBJ2-3	TRBD2	NA	TRBV6-2/TRBV6-3	CASSYLASGITDTQYF	TGTGCCAGCAGTTACCTGGCTAGCGGGATCACAGATACGCAGTATTTT
TRBJ2-3	NA	NA	TRBV27	CASWPRGFGDTQYF	TGTGCCAGCTGGCCTCGGGGATTCGGAGATACGCAGTATTTT
TRBJ1-2	NA	many	TRBV5-1	CASSLERVEYGYTF	TGCGCCAGCAGCTTGGAACGAGTAGAGTATGGCTACACCTTC
TRBJ2-3	NA	many	TRBV29-1	CSSFTDTQYF	TGCAGCTCTTTCACAGATACGCAGTATTTT
TRBJ2-2	NA	NA	TRBV7-9	CASSLGLANTGELFF	TGTGCCAGCAGCTTAGGCCTCGCGAACACCGGGGAGCTGTTTTTT
TRBJ2-7	TRBD1	few	TRBV5-4	CASSNRDSNTYEQYF	TGTGCCAGCAGCAACCGGGACAGTAATACCTACGAGCAGTACTTC